The rows below give T cell receptor beta chains drawn from one sample of a study of blood T cell repertoires in COVID-19. Data came from immunoSEQ multiplex PCR; TCRdb stores just in-frame clones and leaves some out. The sample includes roughly 92,000 clones, 90% of them seen just once. The sample taken for sequencing was peripheral blood. All receptors come from a man in his fifties or sixties with acute or convalescent COVID-19. Both conserved end residues are part of each CDR3. The order of the fields is J gene, V gene, CDR3 protein.

>TRBJ2-1|TRBV3-1/TRBV3-2
CASSQTVGEQFF
>TRBJ2-7|TRBV7-2
CASSSGRGAYEQYF
>TRBJ2-3|TRBV4-1
CASSQVGSADTQYF
>TRBJ2-3|TRBV14
CASSQERGWDTQYF
>TRBJ2-1|TRBV9
CASSVAGTGYNEQFF
>TRBJ1-5|TRBV28
CASSFGGNQPQHF
>TRBJ1-5|TRBV10-3
CAISEALQGANNQAQHF
>TRBJ2-7|TRBV6-5
CASSSQDGGWYEQYF
>TRBJ2-2|TRBV9
CASSVGLAGVGGELFF
>TRBJ2-7|TRBV5-1
CASSPRQGSSYEQYF
>TRBJ2-7|TRBV10-3
CAIRALAGGHEQYF
>TRBJ2-2|TRBV5-4
CASSLGTSGRVGELFF
>TRBJ2-3|TRBV27
CASSLSSGRIDTQYF
>TRBJ1-5|TRBV7-2
CASSFSGGGGNQPQHF
>TRBJ1-3|TRBV19
CASSMRGLSGNTIYF
>TRBJ2-7|TRBV19
CASSHRGLRYEQYF
>TRBJ2-3|TRBV6-5
CASRVVTDTQYF
>TRBJ2-7|TRBV6-5
CAAGLAGANEQYF
>TRBJ2-1|TRBV9
CASSFRTGQDEQFF
>TRBJ2-1|TRBV10-2
CAASSGTGSNEQFF
>TRBJ1-2|TRBV27
CASSSGVRYGYTF
>TRBJ1-1|TRBV9
CASSVTSGNTEAFF
>TRBJ2-5|TRBV5-1
CASRLGVQGTPQETQYF
>TRBJ1-6|TRBV7-8
CASSLDRNNSPLHF
>TRBJ2-7|TRBV11-2
CASSSDSYEQYF
>TRBJ1-2|TRBV5-1
CASSLEGLALVGYTF
>TRBJ1-5|TRBV7-9
CASSSGTGNQPQHF
>TRBJ1-1|TRBV30
CAWRKGLYTEAFF
>TRBJ2-3|TRBV7-9
CASSPRGQSTDTQYF
>TRBJ2-1|TRBV19
CASSGGSSYNEQFF
>TRBJ2-5|TRBV7-9
CASSLAEREGISETQYF
>TRBJ2-2|TRBV21-1
CASSPRRRTGNNTGELFF
>TRBJ2-6|TRBV10-3
CAILGQGWANVLTF
>TRBJ2-2|TRBV4-1
CASSQPLLTTGELFF
>TRBJ2-3|TRBV6-2/TRBV6-3
CASSFSGSLNTQYF
>TRBJ1-5|TRBV27
CASSSDREGQPQHF
>TRBJ2-7|TRBV10-1
CASINLGQGDF
>TRBJ2-2|TRBV6-2/TRBV6-3
CASSYSSASGRSGELFF
>TRBJ1-1|TRBV29-1
CSVGRESGAFF
>TRBJ2-5|TRBV4-1
CASSQDSRGQETQYF
>TRBJ2-2|TRBV19
CASSTRGTSDTGELFF
>TRBJ2-2|TRBV11-3
CASSQTGTGVGGELFF
>TRBJ1-5|TRBV27
CASSKTGTGGRVSNQPQHF
>TRBJ2-1|TRBV11-3
CASSLGTLNPSGEQFF
>TRBJ1-1|TRBV19
CASSRAGQGAEAFF
>TRBJ2-1|TRBV24-1
CATSDPTGTSSYNEQFF
>TRBJ1-1|TRBV7-9
CASSLEAGQRGAFF